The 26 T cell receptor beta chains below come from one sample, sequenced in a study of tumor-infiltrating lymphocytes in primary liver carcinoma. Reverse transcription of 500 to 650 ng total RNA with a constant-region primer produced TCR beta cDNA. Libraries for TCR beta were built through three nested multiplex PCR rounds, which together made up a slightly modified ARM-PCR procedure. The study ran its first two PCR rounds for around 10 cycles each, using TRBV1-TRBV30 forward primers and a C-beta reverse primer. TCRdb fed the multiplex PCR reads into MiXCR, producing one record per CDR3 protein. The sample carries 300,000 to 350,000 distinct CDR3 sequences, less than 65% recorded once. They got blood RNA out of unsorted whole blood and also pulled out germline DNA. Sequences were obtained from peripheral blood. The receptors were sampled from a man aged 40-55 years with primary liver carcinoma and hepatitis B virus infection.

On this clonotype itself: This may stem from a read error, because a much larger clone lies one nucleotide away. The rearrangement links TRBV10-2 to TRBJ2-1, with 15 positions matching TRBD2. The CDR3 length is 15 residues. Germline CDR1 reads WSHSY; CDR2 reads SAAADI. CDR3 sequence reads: CTSRLGTSGRNEQFF. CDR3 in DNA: TGCACCAGCAGGCTAGGGACTAGCGGGAGGAATGAGCAGTTCTTC.

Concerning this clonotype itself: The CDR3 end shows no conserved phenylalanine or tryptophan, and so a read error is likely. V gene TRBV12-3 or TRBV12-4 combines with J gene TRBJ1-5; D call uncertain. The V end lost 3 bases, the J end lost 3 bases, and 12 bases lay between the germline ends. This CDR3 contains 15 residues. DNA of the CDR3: TGTGCCAGCAGTTTTACTGACGGTATCAATCAGCCCCAGCATCTT. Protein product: CASSFTDGINQPQHL.

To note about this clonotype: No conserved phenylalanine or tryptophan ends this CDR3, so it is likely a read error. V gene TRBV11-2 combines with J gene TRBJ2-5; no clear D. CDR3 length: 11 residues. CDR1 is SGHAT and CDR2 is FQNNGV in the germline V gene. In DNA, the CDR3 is TGTGCCAACAGCGAACAAGAGACCCAGTACCTC. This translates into CANSEQETQYL.

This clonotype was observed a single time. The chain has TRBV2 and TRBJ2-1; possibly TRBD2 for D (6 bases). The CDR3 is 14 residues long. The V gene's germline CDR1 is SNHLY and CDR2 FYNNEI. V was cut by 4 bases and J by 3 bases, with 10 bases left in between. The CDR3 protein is CASSGGLIYNEQFF. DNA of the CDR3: TGTGCCAGCAGTGGGGGACTGATCTACAATGAGCAGTTCTTC.

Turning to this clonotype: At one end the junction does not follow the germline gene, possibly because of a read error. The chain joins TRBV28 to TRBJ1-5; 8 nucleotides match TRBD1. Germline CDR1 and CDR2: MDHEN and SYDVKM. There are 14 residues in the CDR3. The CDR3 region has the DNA TGTGCCAGCAGTTTTCAGGGGGCCCCTTCGCCCCAGGATTTT. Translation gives CASSFQGAPSPQDF.

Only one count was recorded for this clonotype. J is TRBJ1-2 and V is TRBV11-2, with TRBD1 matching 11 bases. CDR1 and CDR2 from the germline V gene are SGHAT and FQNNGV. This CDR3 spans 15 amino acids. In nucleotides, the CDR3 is TGTTCCAACAGCTTAGACGGGACAGGGGGCTATGGCTACACCTTC. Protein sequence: CSNSLDGTGGYGYTF.

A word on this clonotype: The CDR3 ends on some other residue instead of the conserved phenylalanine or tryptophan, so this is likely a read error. CDR3: CASSSGTGTYEQYI. CDR3 nucleotides: TGTGCCAGCAGCTCAGGGACAGGGACCTACGAGCAGTACATC. The rearrangement joins TRBV11-2 to TRBJ2-7; 9 positions agree with TRBD1. The CDR3 contains 14 residues. V lost 4 bases to trimming and J lost 2 bases; unmatched junction nucleotides: 3. Per germline, CDR1 SGHAT and CDR2 FQNNGV.

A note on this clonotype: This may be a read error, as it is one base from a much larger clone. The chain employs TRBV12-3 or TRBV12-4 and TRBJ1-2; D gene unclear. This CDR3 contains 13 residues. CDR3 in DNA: TGTGCCAGCAGTTTATGGGGTCCAGATGGCCACACCTTC. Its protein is CASSLWGPDGHTF.

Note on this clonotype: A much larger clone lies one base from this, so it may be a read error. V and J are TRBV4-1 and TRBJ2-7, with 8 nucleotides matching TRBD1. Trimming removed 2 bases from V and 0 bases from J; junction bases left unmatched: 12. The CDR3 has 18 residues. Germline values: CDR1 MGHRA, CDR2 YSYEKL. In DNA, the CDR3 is TGCGCCAGCAGCCAACGACCGGAGGGCCAGGGGGCCTCCTACGAGCAGTACTTC. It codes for CASSQRPEGQGASYEQYF.

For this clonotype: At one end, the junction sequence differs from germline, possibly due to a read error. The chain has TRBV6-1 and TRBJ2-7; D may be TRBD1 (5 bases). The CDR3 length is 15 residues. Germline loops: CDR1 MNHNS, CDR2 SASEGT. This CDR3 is CAGRYLSTETYDQYF. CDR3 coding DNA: TGTGCCGGCAGATATCTATCGACAGAGACCTACGATCAGTACTTC.

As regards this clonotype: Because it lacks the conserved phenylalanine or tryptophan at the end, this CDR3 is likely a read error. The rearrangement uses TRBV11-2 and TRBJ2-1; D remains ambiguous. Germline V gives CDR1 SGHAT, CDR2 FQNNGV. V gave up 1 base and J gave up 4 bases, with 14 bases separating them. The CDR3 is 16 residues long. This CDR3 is CASSLAGRIIYNEQFL. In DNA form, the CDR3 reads TGTGCCAGCAGCTTAGCAGGCCGCATAATTTACAATGAGCAGTTCCTT.

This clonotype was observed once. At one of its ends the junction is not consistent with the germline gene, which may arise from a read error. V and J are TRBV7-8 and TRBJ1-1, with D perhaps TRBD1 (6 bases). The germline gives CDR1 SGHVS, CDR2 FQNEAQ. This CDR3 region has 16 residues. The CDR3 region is CASSLEGGYGITEAFF. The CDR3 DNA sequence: TGTGCCAGCAGCTTAGAAGGGGGATACGGTATCACTGAAGCCTTCTTT.

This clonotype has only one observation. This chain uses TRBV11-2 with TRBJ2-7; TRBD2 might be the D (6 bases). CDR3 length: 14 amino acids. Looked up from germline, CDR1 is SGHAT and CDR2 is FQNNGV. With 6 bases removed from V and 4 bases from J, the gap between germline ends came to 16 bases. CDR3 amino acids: CASSSGLDHYEQYF. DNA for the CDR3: TGTGCCAGCAGTTCGGGACTCGACCATTACGAGCAGTACTTC.

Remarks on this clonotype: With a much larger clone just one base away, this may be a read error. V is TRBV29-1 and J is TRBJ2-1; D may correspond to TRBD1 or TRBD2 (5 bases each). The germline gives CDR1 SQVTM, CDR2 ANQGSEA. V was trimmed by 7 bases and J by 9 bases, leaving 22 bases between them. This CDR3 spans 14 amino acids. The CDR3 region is CSADTGTKNSEQFF. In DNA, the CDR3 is TGCAGCGCTGATACCGGGACGAAGAACAGTGAGCAGTTCTTC.

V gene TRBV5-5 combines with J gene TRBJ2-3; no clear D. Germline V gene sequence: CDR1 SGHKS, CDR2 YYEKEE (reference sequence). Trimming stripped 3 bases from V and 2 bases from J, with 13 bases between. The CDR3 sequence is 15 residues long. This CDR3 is CASSSPTRATDTQYF. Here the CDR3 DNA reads TGTGCCAGCAGCTCCCCCACAAGGGCCACAGATACGCAGTATTTT.

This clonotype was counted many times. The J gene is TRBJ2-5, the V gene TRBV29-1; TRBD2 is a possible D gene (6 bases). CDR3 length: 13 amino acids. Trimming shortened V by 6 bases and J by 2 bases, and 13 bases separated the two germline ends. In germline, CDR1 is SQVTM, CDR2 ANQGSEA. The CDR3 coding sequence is TGCAGCGTCCTCATAGCGGTTCAAGAGACCCAGTACTTC. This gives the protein CSVLIAVQETQYF. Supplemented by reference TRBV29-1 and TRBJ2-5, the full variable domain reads SAVISQKPSRDICQRGTSLTIQCQVDSQVTMMFWYRQQPGQSLTLIATANQGSEATYESGFVIDKFPISRPNLTFSTLTVSNMSPEDSSIYLCSVLIAVQETQYFGPGTRLLVL.

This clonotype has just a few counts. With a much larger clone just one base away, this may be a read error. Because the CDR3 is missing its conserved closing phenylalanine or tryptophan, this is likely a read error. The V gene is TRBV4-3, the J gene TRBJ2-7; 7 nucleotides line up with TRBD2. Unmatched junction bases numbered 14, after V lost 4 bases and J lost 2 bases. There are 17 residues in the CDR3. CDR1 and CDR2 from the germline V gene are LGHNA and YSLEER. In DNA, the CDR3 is TGCGCCAGCAGCCCCGCATACGCGGCGGGAGCCACCTACGAGCAGTACTTA. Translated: CASSPAYAAGATYEQYL.

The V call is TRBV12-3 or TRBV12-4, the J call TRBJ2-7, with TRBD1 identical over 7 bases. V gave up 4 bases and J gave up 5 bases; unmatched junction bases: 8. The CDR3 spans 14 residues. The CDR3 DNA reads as TGTGCCAGCAGTTATGTAGGGGGCGCGGACGAGCAGTACTTC. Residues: CASSYVGGADEQYF.

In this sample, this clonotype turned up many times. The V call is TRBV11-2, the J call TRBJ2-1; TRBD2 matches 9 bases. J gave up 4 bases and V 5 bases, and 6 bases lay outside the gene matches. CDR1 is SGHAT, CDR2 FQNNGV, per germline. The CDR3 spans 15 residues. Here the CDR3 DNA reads TGTGCCAGCAGCCCCTCGACTAGCGGATACAATGAGCAGTTCTTC. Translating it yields CASSPSTSGYNEQFF.

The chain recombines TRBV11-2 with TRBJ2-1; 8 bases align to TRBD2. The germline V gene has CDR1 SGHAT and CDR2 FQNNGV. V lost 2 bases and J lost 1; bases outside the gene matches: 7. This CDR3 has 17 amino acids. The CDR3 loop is CASSLYGTGGSYNEQFF. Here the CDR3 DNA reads TGTGCCAGCAGCTTATACGGAACGGGAGGGTCCTACAATGAGCAGTTCTTC.

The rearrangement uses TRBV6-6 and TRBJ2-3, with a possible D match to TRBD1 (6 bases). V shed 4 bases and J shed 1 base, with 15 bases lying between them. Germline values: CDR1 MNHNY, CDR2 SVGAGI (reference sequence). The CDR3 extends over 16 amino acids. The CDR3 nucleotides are TGTGCCAGCAGTTTACACTTTGAGGGGGGCACAGATACGCAGTATTTT. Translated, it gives CASSLHFEGGTDTQYF.

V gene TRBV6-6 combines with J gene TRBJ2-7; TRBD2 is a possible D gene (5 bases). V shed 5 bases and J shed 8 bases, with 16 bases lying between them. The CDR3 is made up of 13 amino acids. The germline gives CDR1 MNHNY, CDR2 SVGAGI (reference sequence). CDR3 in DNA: TGTGCCAGCAGTACCCGCGGGCGTTCCAAGCAGTACTTC. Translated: CASSTRGRSKQYF.

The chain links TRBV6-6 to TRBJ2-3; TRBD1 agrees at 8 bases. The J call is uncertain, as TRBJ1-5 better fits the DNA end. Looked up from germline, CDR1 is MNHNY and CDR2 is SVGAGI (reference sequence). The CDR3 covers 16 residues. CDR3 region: CASSWGGQESTDTQHF. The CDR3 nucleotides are TGTGCCAGCAGTTGGGGGGGACAGGAAAGCACAGATACGCAGCATTTT.

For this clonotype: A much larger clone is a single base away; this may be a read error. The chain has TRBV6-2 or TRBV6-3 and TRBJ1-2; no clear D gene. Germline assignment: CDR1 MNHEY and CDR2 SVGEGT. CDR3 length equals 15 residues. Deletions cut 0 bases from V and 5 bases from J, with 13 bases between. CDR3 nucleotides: TGTGCCAGCAGTTACTCCGCAGAGAAGGTTTATGGCTACACCTTC. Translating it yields CASSYSAEKVYGYTF.

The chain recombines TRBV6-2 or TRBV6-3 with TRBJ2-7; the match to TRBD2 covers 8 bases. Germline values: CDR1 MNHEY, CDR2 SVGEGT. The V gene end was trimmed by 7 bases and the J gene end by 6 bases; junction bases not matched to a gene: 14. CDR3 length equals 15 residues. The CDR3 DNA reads TGTGCCAGCACTAGAGGAGCGGGAGTTGTTAGCGAGCAGTACTTC. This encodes CASTRGAGVVSEQYF.

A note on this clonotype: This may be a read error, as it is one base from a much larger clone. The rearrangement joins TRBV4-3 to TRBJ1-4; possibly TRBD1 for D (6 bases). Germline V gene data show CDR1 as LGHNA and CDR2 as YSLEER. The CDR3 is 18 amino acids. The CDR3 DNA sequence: TGCGCCAGCGGCCAAGATGGTGGGGGGCAGGGGACTAATGAAAAACTGTTTTTT. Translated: CASGQDGGGQGTNEKLFF.